The 14 T cell receptor beta chains in this list originate from one sample, sequenced in a study of T cell changes during pregnancy in multiple sclerosis. The repertoire was sequenced with immunoSEQ multiplex PCR; TCRdb's copy has only in-frame clones and lacks some. The sample yields tens of thousands of clones, about 89% seen once. Sequences were derived from CD4+ T cells from peripheral blood mononuclear cells, sampled before pregnancy. The source is a female donor with multiple sclerosis, enrolled in a pregnancy study.

V and J are TRBV7-2 and TRBJ2-5; 10 bases fit TRBD1. CDR1 SGHTA and CDR2 FQGNSA come from the germline V gene. This CDR3 has 15 residues. V gave up 6 bases and J gave up 3 bases; unmatched junction bases: 7. In DNA form, the CDR3 reads TGTGCCAGCAGTTCGACAGGGGGCAGGAAAGAGACCCAGTACTTC. Amino acids: CASSSTGGRKETQYF.

The chain couples TRBV7-2 to TRBJ2-5; TRBD2 matches 9 bases. From germline, CDR1 is SGHTA and CDR2 FQGNSA. The V gene end was trimmed by 2 bases and the J gene end by 2 bases; junction bases not matched to a gene: 3. This CDR3 is 15 amino acids long. The CDR3 here is CASSLRSGGQETQYF. CDR3 DNA sequence: TGTGCCAGCAGCTTAAGGAGCGGGGGGCAAGAGACCCAGTACTTC.

The V and J genes are TRBV7-2 and TRBJ2-5, with D perhaps TRBD2 (7 bases). Per germline, CDR1 SGHTA and CDR2 FQGNSA. This CDR3 is 16 amino acids long. V was clipped by 5 bases and J by 5 bases, with 21 bases between them. CDR3 loop: CASSPRAGGGRETQYF. In nucleotides, the CDR3 is TGTGCCAGCAGCCCCCGGGCTGGGGGGGGCCGGGAGACCCAGTACTTC.

This clone was seen a handful of times. CDR3 bases: TGTGCCAGCAGCTTATCCTCTAGCGGGGGAGCCGAGCAGTTCTTC. It specifies CASSLSSSGGAEQFF. V and J are TRBV7-2 and TRBJ2-1, with TRBD2 matching 10 bases. CDR1 and CDR2 from the germline V gene are SGHTA and FQGNSA. Trimming took 2 bases from V and 10 from J; bases not matched to a gene: 8. The CDR3 totals 15 residues.

The gene calls are TRBV29-1 and TRBJ2-3, with D perhaps matching TRBD1 (6 bases). With 5 bases removed from V and 2 bases from J, the gap between germline ends came to 17 bases. CDR3 length: 15 amino acids. From germline, CDR1 is SQVTM and CDR2 ANQGSEA. As DNA, the CDR3 is TGCAGCGTTCGACCCCAGCAGGGGCCCACAGATACGCAGTATTTT. Translated: CSVRPQQGPTDTQYF.

The genes are TRBV30 and TRBJ2-1; 8 bases line up with TRBD2. Losses at the gene ends were 3 bases for V and 0 bases for J; bases not matched to a gene: 7. The CDR3 totals 16 residues. Germline CDR1 reads GTSNPN; CDR2 reads SVGIG (reference sequence). The CDR3 DNA reads as TGTGCCTGGAGCCGATCCGGGACTAGCTCCTACAATGAGCAGTTCTTC. It yields the protein CAWSRSGTSSYNEQFF.

CDR3 sequence (DNA): TGTGCCAGCAGCTTGGGTGGACTAGCGCTACAAGAGACCCAGTACTTC. Translation: CASSLGGLALQETQYF. The chain employs TRBV5-6 and TRBJ2-5; the match to TRBD2 covers 9 bases. This CDR3 comprises 16 residues. Trimming removed 0 bases from V and 2 bases from J; junction bases left unmatched: 5. In germline, CDR1 is SGHDT, CDR2 YYEEEE.

This chain uses TRBV19 with TRBJ1-2; 7 bases match TRBD1. CDR1 is LNHDA, CDR2 SQIVND, per germline (reference sequence). The CDR3 consists of 17 residues. With 6 bases clipped from V and 4 bases from J, the junction kept 17 bases outside the gene matches. CDR3 sequence: CASSNTLTGSGGYGYTF. In DNA, the CDR3 is TGTGCCAGTAGCAACACTCTGACAGGGTCAGGGGGCTATGGCTACACCTTC.

This chain joins TRBV7-2 and TRBJ1-1; maybe TRBD1 (5 bases). Germline assignment: CDR1 SGHTA and CDR2 FQGNSA. Trimming took off 5 bases at V and 0 bases at J, with 13 bases between the two ends. The CDR3 is 15 amino acids. The DNA of the CDR3 is TGTGCCAGCAGCAGTCAAAGACAGTTGAACACTGAAGCTTTCTTT. This codes for CASSSQRQLNTEAFF.

The chain is built from TRBV7-2 and TRBJ2-7; 12 bases agree with TRBD1. The junction had 6 bases not matched to a gene; V was cut back by 6 bases and J by 6 bases. The CDR3 extends over 14 amino acids. CDR1 is SGHTA and CDR2 is FQGNSA in the germline V gene. In nucleotides, the CDR3 is TGTGCCAGCAGTTCCGGGACAGGGGGCGGCGAGCAGTACTTC. It is translated as CASSSGTGGGEQYF.

The V and J genes are TRBV2 and TRBJ2-2; 10 bases agree with TRBD2. The CDR3 has 15 amino acids. Unmatched junction bases numbered 5, after V lost 6 bases and J lost 4 bases. In germline, CDR1 is SNHLY, CDR2 FYNNEI. The DNA for the CDR3 is TGTGCCAGCAGGCTAGCGGGGGTCATCACCGGGGAGCTGTTTTTT. Amino acid sequence: CASRLAGVITGELFF.

The chain carries TRBV30 and TRBJ1-2; 7 nucleotides agree with TRBD1. The CDR3 has 14 amino acids. Germline V gene lookup returns CDR1 GTSNPN and CDR2 SVGIG (reference sequence). The ends lost 5 bases at V and 2 bases at J; junction bases unmatched: 8. The CDR3 sequence is CAWVRDRANYGYTF. CDR3 DNA: TGTGCCTGGGTCCGGGACAGAGCAAACTATGGCTACACCTTC.

This sequence joins TRBV12-5 and TRBJ1-1; D possibly corresponds to TRBD1 (6 bases). Germline CDR1 is LGHNT and CDR2 is FRNRAP. This CDR3 contains 15 residues. Trimming pared 0 bases from V and 4 bases from J, leaving 12 bases between. The CDR3 DNA sequence: TGTGCTAGTGGTTTGGTACCTGGGGGCTTCACTGAAGCTTTCTTT. Its protein product is CASGLVPGGFTEAFF.

V usage is TRBV5-1 and J usage is TRBJ1-5; D not certain. This CDR3 has 14 amino acids. Trimming pared 1 base from V and 0 bases from J, leaving 5 bases between. From germline, CDR1 is SGHRS and CDR2 YFSETQ. Here the CDR3 DNA reads TGCGCCAGCAGCTTGCCCGGTAGCAATCAGCCCCAGCATTTT. It translates to CASSLPGSNQPQHF.